This T cell receptor beta chain was obtained from a study of CD8 T cells in Susac syndrome. Random-hexamer reverse transcription was applied to roughly 0.5 to 1 ug RNA. Amplification of TCR beta CDR3 spanned 54 Vbeta and 13 Jbeta via immunoSEQ multiplex PCR. TCRdb used MiXCR to reprocess the immunoSEQ multiplex PCR reads, holding one entry per CDR3 protein. The data show approximately 150,000 distinct CDR3 sequences, with approximately 94% seen just once and roughly 0.08% held by the top ten. CDR1 is DFQATT and CDR2 is SNEGSKA in the germline V gene (reference sequence). The CDR3 runs 13 residues. V was shortened by 5 bases and J by 5 bases, with 15 bases between the two germline ends.

Sequenced sample: CD4+ T cells from PBMCs. This chain uses TRBV20-1 with TRBJ2-5; either TRBD1 or TRBD2 may supply D (5 bases each). This TCR was sampled from a human donor with Susac syndrome. The CDR3 region is CSASGPRPETQYF. The CDR3 DNA reads TGCAGTGCTTCGGGACCCCGGCCGGAGACCCAGTACTTC.